The 27 T cell receptor beta chains reported below all come from one sample, sequenced in a study of blood T cells in healthy people across ages. Using a J-beta primer mix together with a sample-barcoded 5' primer, a second PCR was run for roughly 7 to 12 cycles. MiXCR was run by TCRdb on the 5' RACE reads, yielding one entry per CDR3 protein. This sample has roughly 1,000,000 distinct CDR3 sequences; under 30% occur once, and the top ten carry approximately 0.7%. The same data also contributed to another study, on T cells of mothers and their children.

The sample comprised blood. These receptors came from a girl under 10 years old in good health.

The genes are TRBV20-1 and TRBJ1-4, with 8 bases matching TRBD1. CDR3 length: 16 amino acids. Trimming cost V 0 bases and J 3 bases; bases outside gene matches: 6. CDR1 is DFQATT, CDR2 SNEGSKA, per germline (reference sequence). CDR3 nucleotide sequence: TGCAGTGCTAGAGACCATAGCAGGGGGCCTAATGAAAAACTGTTTTTT. Its translation: CSARDHSRGPNEKLFF.

The rearrangement uses TRBV7-3 and TRBJ2-7, with D maybe TRBD2 (6 bases). Trimming shortened V by 2 bases and J by 7 bases, and 12 bases separated the two germline ends. The CDR3 length is 13 residues. Germline V gives CDR1 SGHTA, CDR2 FQGTGA. This chain's CDR3 is CASSLLTGREQYF. In DNA, the CDR3 is TGTGCCAGCAGCTTATTGACGGGGAGGGAGCAGTACTTC.

This clonotype was counted a few times. V is TRBV2 and J is TRBJ2-1; 10 bases match TRBD2. The CDR3 totals 16 residues. Germline assignment: CDR1 SNHLY and CDR2 FYNNEI. J gave up 2 bases and V 7 bases, and 8 bases lay outside the gene matches. The DNA for the CDR3 is TGTGCCAGCATTGGGGCTAGCGGGGGACCCTACAATGAGCAGTTCTTC. Translation: CASIGASGGPYNEQFF. Filled out from reference TRBV2 and TRBJ2-1, the complete variable domain reads EPEVTQTPSHQVTQMGQEVILRCVPISNHLYFYWYRQILGQKVEFLVSFYNNEISEKSEIFDDQFSVERPDGSNFTLKIRSTKLEDSAMYFCASIGASGGPYNEQFFGPGTRLTVL.

V and J are TRBV25-1 and TRBJ2-5; 10 positions agree with TRBD1. The DNA matches TRBJ2-1 better at its end, which makes the J call doubtful. CDR3 length: 14 amino acids. From germline, CDR1 is MGHDK and CDR2 SYGVNS. CDR3: CASSEWDRGYEQFF. DNA for the CDR3: TGTGCCAGCAGTGAATGGGACAGGGGCTATGAGCAGTTCTTC.

The chain joins TRBV20-1 to TRBJ2-3, with D possibly TRBD2 on 5 matching bases. The V gene's germline CDR1 is DFQATT and CDR2 SNEGSKA (reference sequence). The CDR3 is 17 residues long. Trimming took 3 bases from V and 1 from J, leaving 20 bases between them. The CDR3 DNA reads TGCAGTGCTAGTGGGCGACGGCTAGCAGACCGCACAGATACGCAGTATTTT. This gives the protein CSASGRRLADRTDTQYF.

V usage is TRBV5-6 and J usage is TRBJ2-7; the match to TRBD1 covers 10 bases. The trim removed 2 bases at V and 7 bases at J, leaving 3 bases unmatched. CDR1 is SGHDT and CDR2 is YYEEEE in the germline V gene. The CDR3 is 13 amino acids. The CDR3 nucleotides are TGTGCCAGCAGCTTCCCGGACAGGGGGGAGCAGTACTTC. This translates into CASSFPDRGEQYF.

Only a few counts were recorded for this clonotype. The chain links TRBV2 to TRBJ2-7; D may be TRBD1 (5 bases). The CDR3 sequence is 14 residues long. Germline loops: CDR1 SNHLY, CDR2 FYNNEI. V was pared by 6 bases and J by 2 bases, with 14 bases between. CDR3 bases: TGTGCCAGCAGCCACGACAGTAGGGCCTACGAGCAGTACTTC. It yields the protein CASSHDSRAYEQYF.

The chain uses TRBV6-1 and TRBJ2-4, with D tentatively TRBD2 (6 bases). Germline CDR1 MNHNS, CDR2 SASEGT. V was cut by 6 bases and J by 9 bases, with 21 bases left in between. CDR3 length equals 15 residues. CDR3 amino acids: CASRDYIGKESIQYF. In DNA form, the CDR3 reads TGTGCCAGCAGGGACTACATTGGCAAGGAAAGCATTCAGTACTTC.

This clonotype appeared once. The chain couples TRBV28 to TRBJ2-7; D possibly matches TRBD1 or TRBD2 (6 bases each). The CDR3 consists of 15 residues. Germline lookup yields CDR1 MDHEN and CDR2 SYDVKM. V shed 5 bases and J shed 5 bases, with 19 bases lying between them. The CDR3 DNA sequence: TGTGCCAGCAGTCCGACTAGGTCCTACAGGGACGAGCAGTACTTC. Amino acid sequence: CASSPTRSYRDEQYF.

This clonotype was picked up a small number of times. J is TRBJ2-1 and V is TRBV29-1; the match to TRBD1 covers 7 bases. Germline CDR1 SQVTM, CDR2 ANQGSEA. The V segment lost 2 bases and the J segment 0 bases; nucleotides outside the gene matches: 1. This CDR3 has 14 residues. DNA for the CDR3: TGCAGCGTTGAATGGGACAGCTCCTACAATGAGCAGTTCTTC. As protein: CSVEWDSSYNEQFF.

This clonotype occurred a few times. V usage is TRBV7-2 and J usage is TRBJ2-3; tentatively, D is TRBD2 (7 bases). The germline V gene encodes CDR1 SGHTA and CDR2 FQGNSA. The CDR3 runs to 16 residues. V lost 5 bases to trimming and J lost 6 bases, with 21 bases between them. The CDR3 region has the DNA TGTGCCAGCAGCCGTCTGGGCGGGGGCGGAGTGGATACGCAGTATTTT. This sequence encodes CASSRLGGGGVDTQYF.

This clonotype was seen just once. The gene calls are TRBV6-6 and TRBJ2-5; 8 bases match TRBD2. V gave up 2 bases and J gave up 2 bases; unmatched junction bases: 7. CDR1 is MNHNY and CDR2 is SVGAGI in the germline V gene (reference sequence). The CDR3 spans 16 residues. The CDR3 sequence: CASSYGGLGSQETQYF. As DNA, the CDR3 is TGTGCCAGCAGTTACGGGGGACTAGGGTCTCAAGAGACCCAGTACTTC.

This chain joins TRBV11-3 and TRBJ2-5, with a tentative D call TRBD2 (5 bases). The CDR3 totals 15 residues. Between the trimmed V and J ends, which lost 1 base and 5 bases, there was a span of 14 bases. Germline V gene data show CDR1 as SGHNT and CDR2 as YENEEA. The CDR3 bases are TGTGCCAGCAGCTTAGGTATGAGGGAGACGGAGACCCAGTACTTC. Its protein product is CASSLGMRETETQYF. The entire variable domain, with the rest obtained from reference TRBV11-3 and TRBJ2-5, is as follows: EAGVVQSPRYKIIEKKQPVAFWCNPISGHNTLYWYLQNLGQGPELLIRYENEEAVDDSQLPKDRFSAERLKGVDSTLKIQPAELGDSAVYLCASSLGMRETETQYFGPGTRLLVL.

The V and J genes are TRBV28 and TRBJ2-5; 8 positions match TRBD1. CDR3 size: 14 residues. J gave up 4 bases and V 7 bases, and 8 bases lay outside the gene matches. Germline V gives CDR1 MDHEN, CDR2 SYDVKM. CDR3 in amino acids: CASTPGDRGETQYF. CDR3 nucleotide sequence: TGTGCCAGCACTCCTGGCGACAGGGGAGAGACCCAGTACTTC.

This clonotype was recorded many times. The junction shows a germline mismatch at one end, possibly a read error. The chain has TRBV5-1 and TRBJ2-7; D unclear. This CDR3 contains 14 residues. Germline lookup yields CDR1 SGHRS and CDR2 YFSETQ. The CDR3: CASSLVGGPYEQYF. The CDR3 coding sequence is TGTGCCAGCAGCTTAGTGGGCGGTCCCTACGAGCAGTACTTC.

This sequence joins TRBV27 and TRBJ2-1; D is perhaps TRBD2 (6 bases). The V end was cut by 3 bases, the J end by 0 bases, with 9 bases between. The germline V gene has CDR1 MNHEY and CDR2 SMNVEV (reference sequence). The CDR3 has 15 residues. CDR3 in amino acids: CASSFVGGSYNEQFF. In nucleotides, the CDR3 is TGTGCCAGCAGTTTCGTCGGGGGCTCCTACAATGAGCAGTTCTTC.

This clonotype has more than one count but fewer than ten. The genes are TRBV25-1 and TRBJ2-6; D unclear. The V and J ends lost 5 bases and 1 base respectively, with 9 bases between them. CDR3 length: 15 residues. From germline, CDR1 is MGHDK and CDR2 SYGVNS. The CDR3 reads CASSRYQSGANVLTF. The CDR3 bases are TGTGCCAGCAGTCGGTACCAATCTGGGGCCAACGTCCTGACTTTC. The entire variable domain, with the rest obtained from reference TRBV25-1 and TRBJ2-6, is as follows: EADIYQTPRYLVIGTGKKITLECSQTMGHDKMYWYQQDPGMELHLIHYSYGVNSTEKGDLSSESTVSRIRTEHFPLTLESARPSHTSQYLCASSRYQSGANVLTFGAGSRLTVL.

The chain links TRBV20-1 to TRBJ2-5; 10 nucleotides match TRBD1. The CDR3 has 16 amino acids. The junction had 18 bases not matched to a gene; V was cut back by 6 bases and J by 8 bases. Germline V gives CDR1 DFQATT, CDR2 SNEGSKA (reference sequence). Written as DNA, the CDR3 is TGCAGTGCGGTTCGGACAGGGGGAGAGAGTTGGGAAACCCAGTACTTC. It is translated as CSAVRTGGESWETQYF.

The chain carries TRBV6-5 and TRBJ2-1; 11 positions agree with TRBD1. Germline V gene data show CDR1 as MNHEY and CDR2 as SVGAGI. Unmatched junction bases numbered 8, after V lost 5 bases and J lost 8 bases. CDR3 length equals 15 residues. This chain's CDR3 is CASSTDRGRGDEQFF. DNA for the CDR3: TGTGCCAGCAGTACGGACAGGGGGCGAGGGGATGAGCAGTTCTTC.

This chain joins TRBV27 and TRBJ2-7; D is possibly TRBD1 (5 bases). Germline values: CDR1 MNHEY, CDR2 SMNVEV (reference sequence). The CDR3 runs to 13 residues. V was cut by 7 bases and J by 0 bases, with 10 bases left in between. In nucleotides, the CDR3 is TGTGCCAGCAAAAGGGGAAGCTCCTACGAGCAGTACTTC. Protein: CASKRGSSYEQYF.

This clonotype has just a few counts. The J gene is TRBJ2-3, the V gene TRBV28; D is unclear. Germline loops: CDR1 MDHEN, CDR2 SYDVKM. V dropped 4 bases and J dropped 5 bases, with 10 bases sitting between them. The CDR3 has 13 amino acids. CDR3 bases: TGTGCCAGCAGTTGGGCTAGGGTAGATACGCAGTATTTT. Translating it yields CASSWARVDTQYF.

CDR3 sequence: CASSPPDRAEQFF. As DNA, the CDR3 is TGTGCCAGCAGTCCCCCCGACAGGGCCGAGCAGTTCTTC. The V gene is TRBV28, the J gene TRBJ2-1; 7 bases fit TRBD1. The CDR3 is 13 residues long. Germline-derived CDR1 and CDR2 are MDHEN and SYDVKM. Germline trimming cut 5 bases from V and 10 bases from J; bases unmatched to any gene: 8.

This clonotype was counted between two and nine times. This sequence joins TRBV27 and TRBJ2-4; D gene uncertain. CDR1 is MNHEY, CDR2 SMNVEV, per germline (reference sequence). Trimming shortened V by 6 bases and J by 7 bases, and 10 bases separated the two germline ends. The CDR3 has 12 residues. The CDR3 loop reads CASSVGNNIQYF. The CDR3 DNA sequence: TGTGCCAGCAGCGTTGGCAATAACATTCAGTACTTC.

The CDR3 loop reads CASSFLGLAGGPRGRDTQYF. CDR3 DNA: TGTGCCAGCAGCTTCCTCGGGCTAGCGGGAGGGCCAAGGGGTCGAGATACGCAGTATTTT. V usage is TRBV5-6 and J usage is TRBJ2-3; TRBD2 agrees at 12 bases. The V and J ends lost 2 bases and 5 bases, in that order; junction bases with no gene match: 18. The germline V gene has CDR1 SGHDT and CDR2 YYEEEE. The CDR3 length is 20 residues.

The table lists this clonotype with a few counts. The chain links TRBV29-1 to TRBJ1-4; 8 bases are a match to TRBD1. V shed 6 bases, J shed 4 bases, and the junction held 4 bases outside the gene matches. The CDR3 is 13 residues long. The germline V gene encodes CDR1 SQVTM and CDR2 ANQGSEA. CDR3 region: CSVTGQDNEKLFF. CDR3 bases: TGCAGCGTCACGGGACAGGATAATGAAAAACTGTTTTTT.

This clonotype was seen only a few times. The rearrangement links TRBV24-1 to TRBJ1-1; D remains unclear. CDR3 size: 14 residues. V shed 6 bases and J shed 1 base, with 11 bases lying between them. Per germline, CDR1 KGHDR and CDR2 SFDVKD. The CDR3 loop is CATSSSTSNTEAFF. The CDR3 DNA is TGTGCCACCAGTTCCTCGACGTCGAACACTGAAGCTTTCTTT.

This clonotype has more than one count but fewer than ten. This chain connects TRBV27 to TRBJ1-1; 9 bases map to TRBD1. The CDR3 spans 15 residues. Losses at the gene ends were 1 base for V and 11 bases for J; bases not matched to a gene: 11. CDR1 MNHEY and CDR2 SMNVEV come from the germline V gene (reference sequence). CDR3 coding DNA: TGTGCCAGCAGTTTATTCTCGACAGGGACAGGGAATGCTTTCTTT. Protein sequence: CASSLFSTGTGNAFF.